This T cell receptor beta chain is drawn from a study of cytomegalovirus exposure and HLA in healthy donors. The PCR ran on 60 Vbeta and 13 Jbeta primers. Assay used: immunoSEQ multiplex PCR; TCRdb lists only in-frame clones, some missing. The sample holds about 190,000 clones; roughly 84% are singletons and the top ten take 0.25% to 0.3%. Germline-derived CDR1 and CDR2 are SSHAT and FNYEAQ (reference sequence). CDR3 length: 15 residues. With regard to this clone: The junction does not match germline at one end; this may be a read error.

This TCR was recovered from a boy aged 5-17 years in good health and CMV-seronegative. The rearrangement links TRBV7-7 to TRBJ2-2, with D possibly being TRBD1 (5 bases). The material sequenced was PBMCs. The CDR3 region has the DNA TGTGCTAGCAGTCTTGACAGAACGAACACCGGGGAGCTGTTTTTT. Translation: CASSLDRTNTGELFF.